The clone carrying this T cell receptor beta chain has more than one count but fewer than ten. Its antigen is not identified. This CDR3 has 15 residues. Germline CDR1 reads SEHNR; CDR2 reads FQNEAQ (reference sequence). The V gene lost 5 bases and the J gene lost 5 bases, with 16 bases spanning the gap. TCRdb called the reads again in MiXCR, with one record for every CDR3 protein. The sample records 700,000 to 850,000 distinct CDR3 sequences, approximately 32% being singletons. The data belong to a study of T cell repertoires in cytomegalovirus infection. Turning to the study itself: Indicated by public TCR beta signatures were CMV infection and matching HLA type. Broader study findings: CMV-specific HLA-C-restricted TCR beta clonotypes dominated the ex vivo response.

This TCR was sampled from a human donor in good health (CMV status not recorded). Some clones in this sample may be carry-over from other donors' samples. This specimen was cultured CD8+ T cells from PBMCs, taken from culture after CMV antigen stimulation. The rearrangement joins TRBV7-9 to TRBJ2-4; D might be TRBD1 or TRBD2, each matching 5 bases. The CDR3 here is CASSPDFGTENIQYF. CDR3 coding DNA: TGTGCCAGCAGCCCAGATTTCGGGACGGAAAACATTCAGTACTTC.